The 3 T cell receptor beta chains below come from one sample, sequenced in a study of molecular identifiers for immune sequencing clone quantification. TCRdb re-analysed the PCR reads in MiXCR, keeping a single row per CDR3 protein. The table records about half a million distinct CDR3 sequences, less than 30% of them present only once. The sequenced material came from naive CD8+ T cells from blood, with Jurkat cell RNA spiked in. Regarding subset: FACS-sorted CD8+CD4-CCR7+CD45RA+ naive T cells. The receptors were gathered from a human donor in good health. Some libraries in this study had Jurkat cell RNA spiked in.

There are many counts of this clonotype. The chain employs TRBV5-1 and TRBJ2-7; 7 nucleotides align to TRBD1. V trimming: 0 bases; J trimming: 2 bases; junction bases outside the gene matches: 2. Germline V gene lookup returns CDR1 SGHRS and CDR2 YFSETQ. This CDR3 has 14 residues. The CDR3 loop reads CASSLEQGTYEQYF. The CDR3 DNA is TGCGCCAGCAGCTTGGAACAGGGGACCTACGAGCAGTACTTC.

This clonotype has a count of ten or more. The chain joins TRBV29-1 to TRBJ2-2; TRBD1 matches 7 bases. The CDR3 loop spans 12 amino acids. Trimming at V came to 6 bases and at J to 3 bases, leaving 1 base not matched to a gene. Per the germline V gene, CDR1 is SQVTM and CDR2 is ANQGSEA. The CDR3 is CSVTGDTGELFF. In nucleotides, the CDR3 is TGCAGCGTAACAGGGGACACCGGGGAGCTGTTTTTT.

The chain employs TRBV29-1 and TRBJ1-1; 7 bases are shared with TRBD1. The CDR3 loop spans 16 amino acids. With 2 bases clipped from V and 4 bases from J, the junction kept 13 bases outside the gene matches. CDR1 and CDR2 (germline): SQVTM, ANQGSEA. The CDR3 loop reads CSVELPVTGLTTEAFF. DNA of the CDR3: TGCAGCGTTGAACTCCCCGTGACAGGGTTAACCACTGAAGCTTTCTTT.